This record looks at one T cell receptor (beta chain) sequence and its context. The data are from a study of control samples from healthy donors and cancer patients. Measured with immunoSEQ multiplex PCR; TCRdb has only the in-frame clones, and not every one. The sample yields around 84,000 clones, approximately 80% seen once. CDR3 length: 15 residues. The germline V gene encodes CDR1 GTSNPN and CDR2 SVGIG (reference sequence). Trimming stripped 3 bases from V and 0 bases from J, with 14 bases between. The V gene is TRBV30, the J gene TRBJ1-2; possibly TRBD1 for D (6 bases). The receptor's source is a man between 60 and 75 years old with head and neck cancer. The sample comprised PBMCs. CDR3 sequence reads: CAWRGGAKTNYGYTF. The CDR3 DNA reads TGTGCCTGGAGAGGGGGGGCGAAAACTAACTATGGCTACACCTTC.